The rows below give T cell receptor beta chains drawn from one sample of a study of molecular identifiers for immune sequencing clone quantification. A single record per CDR3 protein comes from TCRdb applying MiXCR to the PCR reads. This table has approximately 670,000 distinct CDR3 sequences, around 20% appearing once. Specimen: naive CD8+ T cells from blood, with Jurkat cell RNA spiked in. Every receptor here comes from a human donor in good health. Some libraries in this study had Jurkat cell RNA spiked in. CDR3s include the opening cysteine and the closing phenylalanine or tryptophan. Each record gives: J gene, D gene, V gene, clone size, CDR3 protein, CDR3 DNA. A D gene is named only where the DNA matches it firmly. A row's size may be missing; if present it is once, few, many or a size class.

TRBJ2-1	TRBD2	TRBV12-3/TRBV12-4	many	CASSLVGLAGGFEQFF	TGTGCCAGCAGTTTAGTCGGTCTAGCGGGAGGTTTTGAGCAGTTCTTC
TRBJ2-7	-	TRBV27	few	CASSLRKTALYEQYF	TGTGCCAGCAGTTTGAGGAAGACAGCACTTTACGAGCAGTACTTC
TRBJ2-2	-	TRBV19	-	CASSILGPVGELFF	TGTGCCAGTAGTATCCTAGGCCCGGTCGGGGAGCTGTTTTTT
TRBJ1-1	-	TRBV5-5	many	CASSLTQYPEAFF	TGTGCCAGCAGCTTGACACAATATCCTGAAGCTTTCTTT
TRBJ1-5	-	TRBV19	few	CASSTGYGGHDQPQHF	TGTGCCAGTAGTACTGGTTACGGGGGTCACGACCAGCCCCAGCATTTT
TRBJ2-7	TRBD2	TRBV29-1	many	CSVVGLGTSGGRISYEQYF	TGCAGCGTTGTAGGTCTTGGGACTAGCGGGGGCCGAATCTCCTACGAGCAGTACTTC
TRBJ1-3	-	TRBV28	-	CASSSGGGVPGNTIYF	TGTGCCAGCAGCTCCGGTGGAGGGGTCCCGGGAAACACCATATATTTT
TRBJ2-7	-	TRBV10-1	many	CASSEIPGYEQYF	TGCGCCAGCAGTGAGATACCCGGCTACGAGCAGTACTTC
TRBJ1-5	TRBD1	TRBV20-1	many	CSARGTGEYSNQPQHF	TGCAGTGCTAGGGGGACAGGGGAGTATAGCAATCAGCCCCAGCATTTT
TRBJ2-7	-	TRBV30	many	CAWSLGASYEQYF	TGTGCCTGGAGTTTGGGAGCCTCCTACGAGCAGTACTTC
TRBJ2-1	TRBD2	TRBV4-3	many	CASSQGSSGTHYNEQFF	TGCGCCAGCAGCCAAGGATCCAGCGGGACTCACTACAATGAGCAGTTCTTC
TRBJ2-7	TRBD2	TRBV27	-	CASSLSGLAGACEQYF	TGTGCCAGCAGTTTATCGGGACTAGCGGGGGCCTGCGAGCAGTACTTC
TRBJ2-7	TRBD1	TRBV4-1	many	CASSYRTGYAYEQYF	TGCGCCAGCAGCTATCGGACAGGGTATGCCTACGAGCAGTACTTC
TRBJ2-5	TRBD2	TRBV5-4	many	CASSGGGEETQYF	TGTGCCAGCAGCGGGGGGGGAGAAGAGACCCAGTACTTC
TRBJ1-4	TRBD1	TRBV28	many	CASSDRVDEKLFF	TGTGCCAGCTCCGACAGGGTTGATGAAAAACTGTTTTTT
TRBJ2-7	-	TRBV7-9	many	CASTPINRDEQYF	TGTGCCAGCACCCCAATAAATCGGGACGAGCAGTACTTC